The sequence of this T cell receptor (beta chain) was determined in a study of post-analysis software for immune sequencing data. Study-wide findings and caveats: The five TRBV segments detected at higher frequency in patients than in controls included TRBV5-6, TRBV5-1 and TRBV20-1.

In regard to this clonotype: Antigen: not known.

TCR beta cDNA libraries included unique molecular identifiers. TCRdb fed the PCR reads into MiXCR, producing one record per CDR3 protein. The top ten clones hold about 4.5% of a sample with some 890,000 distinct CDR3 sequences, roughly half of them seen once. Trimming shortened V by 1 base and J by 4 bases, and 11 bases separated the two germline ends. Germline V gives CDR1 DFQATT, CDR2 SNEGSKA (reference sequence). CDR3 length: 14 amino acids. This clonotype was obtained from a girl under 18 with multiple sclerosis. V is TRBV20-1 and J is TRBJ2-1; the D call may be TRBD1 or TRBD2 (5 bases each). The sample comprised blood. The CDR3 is CSARGGPAYNEQFF. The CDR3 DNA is TGCAGTGCTAGAGGGGGACCAGCTTACAATGAGCAGTTCTTC.